A selection of T cell receptor beta chains follows, all from one sample in a study of CD8 T cells in Susac syndrome. TCRdb called the immunoSEQ multiplex PCR reads again in MiXCR, with one record for every CDR3 protein. Found here are 150,000 to 190,000 distinct CDR3 sequences, about 95% of them singletons; the top ten hold 0.16%. The sequenced sample consisted of CD4+ T cells from PBMCs. These receptors all stem from a human donor with Susac syndrome. The CDR3 runs from the conserved cysteine through the conserved F or W. The order of the fields is D gene, clone size, J gene, V gene, CDR3 protein, CDR3 DNA. D genes are given only for firm matches. Expanded clones get a size class; other rows say once, few or many, or leave the size out.

d_call: .; clone_size: once; j_call: TRBJ2-5; v_call: TRBV2; cdr3_aa: CASGPLKEEHRAQYF; cdr3_nt: TGTGCCAGCGGGCCCCTAAAGGAAGAGCATAGGGCCCAGTACTTC
d_call: .; clone_size: .; j_call: TRBJ1-5; v_call: TRBV7-8; cdr3_aa: CASSLTTGLSNQPQHF; cdr3_nt: TGTGCCAGCAGCTTAACCACAGGGTTGAGCAATCAGCCCCAGCATTTT
d_call: .; clone_size: .; j_call: TRBJ2-7; v_call: TRBV20-1; cdr3_aa: CSARDQGGPYEQYF; cdr3_nt: TGCAGTGCTAGAGATCAGGGGGGACCATACGAGCAGTACTTC
d_call: .; clone_size: once; j_call: TRBJ2-7; v_call: TRBV6-5; cdr3_aa: CASSSSASSYEQYF; cdr3_nt: TGTGCCAGCAGCTCATCGGCCAGCTCCTACGAGCAGTACTTC
d_call: .; clone_size: .; j_call: TRBJ2-3; v_call: TRBV18; cdr3_aa: CASSPIPTGLTADTQYF; cdr3_nt: TGTGCCAGCTCACCAATTCCCACAGGGTTAACGGCAGATACGCAGTATTTT
d_call: .; clone_size: .; j_call: TRBJ2-1; v_call: TRBV3-1; cdr3_aa: CASSRPLRGNEQFF; cdr3_nt: TGTGCCAGCAGCCGCCCTTTGAGGGGCAATGAGCAGTTCTTC
d_call: TRBD1; clone_size: .; j_call: TRBJ1-1; v_call: TRBV29-1; cdr3_aa: CSVEEGTGRTEAFF; cdr3_nt: TGCAGCGTTGAAGAGGGGACAGGTCGCACTGAAGCTTTCTTT
d_call: .; clone_size: .; j_call: TRBJ2-6; v_call: TRBV5-1; cdr3_aa: CASSLAGGSGANVLTF; cdr3_nt: TGCGCCAGCAGCTTGGCAGGAGGCTCTGGGGCCAACGTCCTGACTTTC
d_call: .; clone_size: .; j_call: TRBJ2-6; v_call: TRBV21-1; cdr3_aa: CASSRTAHLGANVLTF; cdr3_nt: TGTGCCAGCAGCAGGACAGCCCACCTCGGGGCCAACGTCCTGACTTTC
d_call: .; clone_size: .; j_call: TRBJ1-6; v_call: TRBV9; cdr3_aa: CASSVDGGSGNSPLHF; cdr3_nt: TGTGCCAGCAGCGTGGACGGAGGTTCTGGGAATTCACCCCTCCACTTT
d_call: .; clone_size: few; j_call: TRBJ2-3; v_call: TRBV4-2; cdr3_aa: CASAQGSTDTQYF; cdr3_nt: TGTGCCAGCGCGCAGGGGAGCACAGATACGCAGTATTTT
d_call: .; clone_size: .; j_call: TRBJ1-4; v_call: TRBV20-1; cdr3_aa: CSARTKGRKLFF; cdr3_nt: TGCAGTGCCAGGACCAAGGGGCGAAAACTGTTTTTT
d_call: .; clone_size: .; j_call: TRBJ1-2; v_call: TRBV14; cdr3_aa: CASSHGGFSGGYTF; cdr3_nt: TGTGCCAGCAGCCATGGAGGGTTCTCGGGCGGCTACACCTTC